Listed here are 5 T cell receptor beta chains from one sample, sequenced in a study of T cells in Graves' hyperthyroidism and ophthalmopathy. What was amplified from RNA transcripts were TCR beta CDR3 regions. TCR CDR3 underwent first-round RT-PCR with the HTBI primer set. TCRdb re-derived calls from the multiplex PCR reads in MiXCR, one entry per CDR3 protein. The table records around 620,000 distinct CDR3 sequences, around 46% of them present only once. Sequences were obtained from peripheral blood or thyroid tissue (not recorded which). The receptor source for this set is an adult woman with Graves' disease, either hyperthyroidism or ophthalmopathy (not recorded which).

The gene calls are TRBV19 and TRBJ2-7; either TRBD1 or TRBD2 may supply D (5 bases each). With 2 bases removed from V and 1 base from J, the gap between germline ends came to 9 bases. CDR1 is LNHDA and CDR2 is SQIVND in the germline V gene (reference sequence). The CDR3 contains 14 residues. CDR3 DNA: TGTGCCAGTAGTATAAGGGACGGGTCCTACGAGCAGTACTTC. Translating gives CASSIRDGSYEQYF.

This clonotype turned up a few times. The V and J genes are TRBV12-3 or TRBV12-4 and TRBJ2-5; TRBD2 aligns across 10 bases. This CDR3 region has 14 residues. The J segment lost 4 bases and the V segment lost 6 bases, leaving 5 bases of the junction unmatched. CDR3 region: CASRPGLALETQYF. Written as DNA, the CDR3 is TGTGCCAGCAGACCGGGACTAGCGCTAGAGACCCAGTACTTC.

Notes on this clonotype: A much larger clone is a single base away; this may be a read error. The chain has TRBV11-3 and TRBJ1-3; perhaps TRBD1 as D (5 bases). The CDR3 consists of 18 residues. CDR1 and CDR2 (germline): SGHNT, YENEEA. The DNA of the CDR3 is TGTGCCAGCAGCTTACTGAGGGGCCCTAGGGGATCTGGAAACACCGTATATTTT. Translating it yields CASSLLRGPRGSGNTVYF.

This rearrangement joins TRBV4-2 to TRBJ1-5; D perhaps matches TRBD1 (5 bases). Germline assignment: CDR1 LGHNA and CDR2 YNFKEQ. The V end lost 4 bases, the J end lost 6 bases, and 19 bases lay between the germline ends. CDR3 length equals 16 residues. The CDR3 loop is CASSRSGTPGGQPQHF. The CDR3 coding sequence is TGTGCCAGCAGCCGATCCGGGACCCCCGGTGGTCAGCCCCAGCATTTT.

The genes are TRBV7-8 and TRBJ2-7; D is undetermined. Trimming removed 2 bases at V and 3 bases at J, with 11 bases between. The CDR3 extends over 14 amino acids. Germline V gene lookup returns CDR1 SGHVS and CDR2 FQNEAQ. The CDR3 region has the DNA TGTGCCAGCAGCTTAATCGGACGCAACTACGAGCAGTACTTC. Translation: CASSLIGRNYEQYF. The full variable domain, in which reference TRBV7-8 and TRBJ2-7 provide the parts outside the CDR3, is GAGVSQSPRYKVAKRGQDVALRCDPISGHVSLFWYQQALGQGPEFLTYFQNEAQLDKSGLPSDRFFAERPEGSVSTLKIQRTQQEDSAVYLCASSLIGRNYEQYFGPGTRLTVT.